The sequence of this TCR beta chain was determined in a study of cytomegalovirus exposure and HLA in healthy donors. Libraries were prepared by immunoSEQ multiplex PCR; TCRdb keeps only in-frame clonotypes and omits some of them. The table records 120,000 to 150,000 clones, roughly four fifths of them present only once. Per germline, CDR1 MNHEY and CDR2 SMNVEV (reference sequence). The CDR3 covers 15 residues. V lost 2 bases, J lost 5 bases, and 15 bases lay in between. Points from the study as a whole: Both high specificity and high sensitivity reportedly marked the classifier's diagnosis of cytomegalovirus status.

With respect to this clone: The antigen is unknown.

Sequencing was performed on PBMCs. The rearrangement joins TRBV27 to TRBJ1-1; a possible D gene is TRBD1 (5 bases). The clonotype was recovered from a woman in her twenties or thirties in good health and CMV-seronegative. CDR3 nucleotides: TGTGCCAGCAGTTTACAAGGGACTTTTTTGACTGAAGCTTTCTTT. It specifies CASSLQGTFLTEAFF.